This T cell receptor beta chain comes out of a study of tumor-infiltrating lymphocytes in primary liver carcinoma. Whole-study context: Enrolled patients were male and female, aged 30 to 69 years. In every tissue type, samples returned a similar yield of roughly 3.65 to 8 million productive TCRbeta reads. Study-level points and caveats: Each sample was bulk and unsorted; consequently, CD4+ and CD8+ repertoires were not compared.

CDR3 size: 18 residues. CDR1 is SQVTM, CDR2 ANQGSEA, per germline. A constant-region primer primed TCR beta cDNA synthesis from about 550 ng of total RNA. Researchers made the TCR beta libraries by running three nested multiplex PCR rounds with slightly modified ARM-PCR. Both of the initial two PCR rounds ran for around 9 cycles and employed TRBV1-TRBV30 forward primers alongside a C-beta reverse primer. TCRdb reanalysed the multiplex PCR reads using MiXCR and keeps one entry per CDR3 protein. The table includes over 250,000 distinct CDR3 sequences, approximately 58% detected once. Out of unsorted whole blood came the blood RNA, and germline DNA was extracted as well. No patient had received treatment, and all had chronic HBV infection. As concerns this clonotype: Its antigen is as yet unknown. One junction end disagrees with the germline gene, perhaps due to a read error.

Sequencing used peripheral blood. The TCR sequence derives from a woman aged 25 to 39 with primary liver carcinoma and hepatitis B virus infection. This chain connects TRBV29-1 to TRBJ2-2, with 11 bases fitting TRBD2. The CDR3 is CNVDEGTSGEDGTGELFF. In nucleotides, the CDR3 is TGCAACGTTGACGAAGGGACTAGCGGAGAGGACGGCACCGGGGAGCTGTTTTTT.